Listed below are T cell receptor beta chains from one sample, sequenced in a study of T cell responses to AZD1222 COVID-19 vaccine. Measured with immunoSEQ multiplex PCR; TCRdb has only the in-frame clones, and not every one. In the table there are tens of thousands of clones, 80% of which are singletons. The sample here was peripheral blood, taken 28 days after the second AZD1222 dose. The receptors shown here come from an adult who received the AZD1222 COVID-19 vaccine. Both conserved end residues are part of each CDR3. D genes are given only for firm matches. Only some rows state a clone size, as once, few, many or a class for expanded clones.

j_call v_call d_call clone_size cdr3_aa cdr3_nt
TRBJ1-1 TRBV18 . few CASSLGQNTEAFF TGTGCCAGCTCACTCGGACAGAACACTGAAGCTTTCTTT
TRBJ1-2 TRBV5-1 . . CASSLFFSSLEQNYGYTF TGCGCCAGCAGCTTATTCTTCTCAAGCCTCGAACAGAACTATGGCTACACCTTC
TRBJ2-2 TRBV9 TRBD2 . CASSVAAGGYSTGELFF TGTGCCAGCAGCGTAGCAGCGGGGGGGTATAGTACCGGGGAGCTGTTTTTT
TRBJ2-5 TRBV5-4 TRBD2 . CASSLVPGGQETQYF TGTGCCAGCAGCTTGGTTCCCGGGGGGCAAGAGACCCAGTACTTC
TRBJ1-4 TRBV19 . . CASSMRQNEKLFF TGTGCCAGTAGTATGAGGCAAAATGAAAAACTGTTTTTT
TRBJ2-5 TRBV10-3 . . CAISETGRQETQYF TGTGCCATCAGTGAGACAGGGAGACAAGAGACCCAGTACTTC
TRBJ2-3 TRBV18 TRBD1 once CASSRTGKETDTQYF TGTGCCAGCTCTCGGACAGGGAAGGAAACAGATACGCAGTATTTT
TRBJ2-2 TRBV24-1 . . CATRDLGATGELFF TGTGCCACCAGGGACCTGGGTGCCACCGGGGAGCTGTTTTTT
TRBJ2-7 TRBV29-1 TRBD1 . CSVGYPGTGSYEQYF TGCAGCGTTGGATACCCGGGGACAGGGTCCTACGAGCAGTACTTC
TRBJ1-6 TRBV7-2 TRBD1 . CASSLGGTGVNSPLHF TGTGCCAGCAGCTTAGGAGGGACAGGGGTCAATTCACCCCTCCACTTT
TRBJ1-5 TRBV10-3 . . CANTTGYSNQPQHF TGTGCCAACACGACCGGTTATAGCAATCAGCCCCAGCATTTT
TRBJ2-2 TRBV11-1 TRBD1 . CAGSSGGRSGELFF TGTGCCGGATCATCAGGGGGCCGGTCCGGGGAGCTGTTTTTT
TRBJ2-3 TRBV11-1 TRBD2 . CASSPLAGAARGTQYF TGTGCCAGCAGCCCACTAGCGGGAGCAGCCAGAGGTACGCAGTATTTT
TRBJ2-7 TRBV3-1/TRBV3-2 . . CASSRERGEQYF TGTGCCAGCAGCCGGGAGAGGGGCGAGCAGTACTTC
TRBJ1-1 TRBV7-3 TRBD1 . CASSFLPGQGPTEAFF TGTGCCAGCAGCTTCCTACCGGGACAGGGTCCCACTGAAGCTTTCTTT
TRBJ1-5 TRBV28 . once CASSQEGEGYQPQHF TGTGCCAGCAGCCAGGAGGGGGAGGGATATCAGCCCCAGCATTTT
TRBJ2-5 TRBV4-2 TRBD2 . CASSGTRLAGGETQYF TGTGCCAGCAGCGGAACCCGACTAGCGGGTGGAGAGACCCAGTACTTC
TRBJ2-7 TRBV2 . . CASSGIWTGSYEQYF TGTGCCAGCAGTGGGATTTGGACGGGCTCCTACGAGCAGTACTTC
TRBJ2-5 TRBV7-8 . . CASSFDGRRETQYF TGTGCCAGCAGCTTTGACGGAAGGAGGGAGACCCAGTACTTC
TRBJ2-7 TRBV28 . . CASTSTLSYEQYF TGTGCCAGCACTTCGACACTCTCCTACGAGCAGTACTTC
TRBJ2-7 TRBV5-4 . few CASSYAGGTYEQYF TGTGCCAGCAGCTACGCTGGAGGAACCTACGAGCAGTACTTC
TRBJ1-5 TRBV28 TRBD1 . CASSLFPDRVRGPNQPQHF TGTGCCAGCAGTTTATTCCCCGACAGGGTACGGGGACCCAATCAGCCCCAGCATTTT
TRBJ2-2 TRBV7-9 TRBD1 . CASSPRGRRELFF TGTGCCAGCAGCCCCAGGGGGCGCAGGGAGCTGTTTTTT
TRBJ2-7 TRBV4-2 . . CASSQTWLGSEQYF TGTGCCAGCAGCCAGACCTGGTTGGGTTCCGAGCAGTACTTC
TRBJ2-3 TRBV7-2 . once CASSLGVRTQYF TGTGCCAGCAGCTTAGGAGTGCGTACGCAGTATTTT
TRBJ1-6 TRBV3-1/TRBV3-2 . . CASSQDVSPLHF TGTGCCAGCAGCCAAGACGTATCACCCCTCCACTTT
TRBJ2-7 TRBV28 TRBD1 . CASSLGRGLPYF TGTGCCAGCAGTTTAGGCAGGGGGCTACCGTACTTC
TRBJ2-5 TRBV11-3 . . CASSQGGMGETQYF TGTGCCAGCAGCCAAGGGGGGATGGGGGAGACCCAGTACTTC
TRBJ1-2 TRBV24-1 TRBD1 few CATSGTGTGVLSLGGYTF TGTGCCACCAGTGGAACCGGGACAGGGGTTCTAAGTCTGGGAGGCTACACCTTC
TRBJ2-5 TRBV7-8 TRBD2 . CASSPGTSRTLSSPYF TGTGCCAGCAGCCCCGGGACTAGTAGGACCTTATCATCCCCGTACTTC
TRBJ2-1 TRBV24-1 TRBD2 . CATSERLAGGLEQFF TGTGCCACCAGTGAACGACTAGCGGGGGGGCTGGAACAGTTCTTC
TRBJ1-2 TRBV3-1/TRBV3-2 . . CASSQADGDYGYTF TGTGCCAGCAGCCAAGCCGACGGTGACTATGGCTACACCTTC
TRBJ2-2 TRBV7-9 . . CASSHPGLDTGELFF TGTGCCAGCAGCCACCCCGGACTTGACACCGGGGAGCTGTTTTTT
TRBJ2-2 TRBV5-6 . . CASSSLERLTGELFF TGTGCCAGCAGCTCCCTGGAGCGGCTCACCGGGGAGCTGTTTTTT
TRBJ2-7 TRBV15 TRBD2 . CATSRGPGGGYEQYF TGTGCCACCAGCAGAGGCCCGGGAGGGGGCTACGAGCAGTACTTC
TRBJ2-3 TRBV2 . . CASSGPAGANTDTQYF TGTGCCAGCAGTGGGCCGGCGGGGGCGAACACAGATACGCAGTATTTT
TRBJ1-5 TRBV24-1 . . CATSDFGNQPQHF TGTGCCACCAGTGATTTTGGCAATCAGCCCCAGCATTTT
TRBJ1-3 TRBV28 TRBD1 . CASSLFGQGSGNTIYF TGTGCCAGCAGTTTATTTGGACAGGGCTCTGGAAACACCATATATTTT
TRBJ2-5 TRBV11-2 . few CASSFQGKETQYF TGTGCCAGCAGCTTCCAGGGTAAAGAGACCCAGTACTTC
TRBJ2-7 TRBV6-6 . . CASRHYSYEQYF TGTGCCAGCAGACACTATTCCTACGAGCAGTACTTC
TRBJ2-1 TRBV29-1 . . CSVDGRGQYNEQFF TGCAGCGTTGACGGGAGGGGGCAATACAATGAGCAGTTCTTC
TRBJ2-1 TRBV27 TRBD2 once CASYTRGGGNEQFF TGTGCCAGCTACACCCGGGGGGGAGGGAATGAGCAGTTCTTC
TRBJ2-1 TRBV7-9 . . CASSLVQNAPARNEQFF TGTGCCAGCAGCTTAGTTCAGAACGCCCCGGCGAGAAATGAGCAGTTCTTC
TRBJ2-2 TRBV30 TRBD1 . CAWTQQGLRTGELFF TGTGCCTGGACCCAACAGGGGTTGAGGACCGGGGAGCTGTTTTTT
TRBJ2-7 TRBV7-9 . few CASSLAGGTAYEQYF TGTGCCAGCAGCTTAGCAGGGGGGACAGCTTACGAGCAGTACTTC
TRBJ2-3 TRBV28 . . CASSFLGGVSADTQYF TGTGCCAGCAGTTTTCTGGGGGGCGTTTCGGCAGATACGCAGTATTTT
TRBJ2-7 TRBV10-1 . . CASSESGGSEQYF TGCGCCAGCAGTGAGTCTGGGGGCAGCGAGCAGTACTTC
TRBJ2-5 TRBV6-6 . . CASSSTGEGAETQYF TGTGCCAGCAGTTCCACAGGGGAGGGGGCAGAGACCCAGTACTTC
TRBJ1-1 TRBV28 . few CASSLGGLNTEAFF TGTGCCAGCAGTTTGGGGGGACTGAACACTGAAGCTTTCTTT
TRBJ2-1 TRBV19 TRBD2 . CASKGSGRHNEQFF TGTGCCAGTAAGGGTAGCGGGCGCCACAATGAGCAGTTCTTC
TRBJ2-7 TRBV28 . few CASSRIGSPAYEQYF TGTGCCAGCAGTCGCATAGGCTCCCCCGCCTACGAGCAGTACTTC
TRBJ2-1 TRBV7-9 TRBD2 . CASSLEGLAINEQFF TGTGCCAGCAGCTTAGAAGGACTAGCGATCAATGAGCAGTTCTTC
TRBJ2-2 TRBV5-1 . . CASSTSGGLGTGELFF TGCGCCAGCAGCACCTCGGGGGGCCTAGGGACCGGGGAGCTGTTTTTT
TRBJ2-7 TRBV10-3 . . CAARGDQYEQYF TGTGCCGCCAGGGGAGATCAGTACGAGCAGTACTTC
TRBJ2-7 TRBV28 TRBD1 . CASSSGQAIPYEQYF TGTGCCAGCAGTTCGGGACAGGCCATACCCTACGAGCAGTACTTC
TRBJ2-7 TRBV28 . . CASRGTTGEQYF TGTGCCAGCAGGGGGACAACCGGCGAGCAGTACTTC
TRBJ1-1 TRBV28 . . CASSFGGFGVTAFF TGTGCCAGCAGTTTCGGCGGGTTCGGTGTTACAGCTTTCTTT